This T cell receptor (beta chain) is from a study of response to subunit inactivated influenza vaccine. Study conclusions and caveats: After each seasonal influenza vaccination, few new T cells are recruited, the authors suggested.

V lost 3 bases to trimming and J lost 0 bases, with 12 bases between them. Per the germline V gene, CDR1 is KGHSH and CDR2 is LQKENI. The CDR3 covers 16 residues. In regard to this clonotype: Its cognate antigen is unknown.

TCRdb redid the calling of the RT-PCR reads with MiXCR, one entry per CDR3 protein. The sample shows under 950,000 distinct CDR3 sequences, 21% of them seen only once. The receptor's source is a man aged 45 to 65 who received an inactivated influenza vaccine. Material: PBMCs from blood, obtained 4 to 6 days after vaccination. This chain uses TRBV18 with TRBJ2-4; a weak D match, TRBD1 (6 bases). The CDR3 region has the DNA TGTGCCAGCTCACCGGGGGACAAAATAGCCAAAAACATTCAGTACTTC. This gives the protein CASSPGDKIAKNIQYF.